This T cell receptor beta chain appears in the sequencing data of a study of OX40 agonist ivuxolimab in advanced cancers. Study-wide background: Ivuxolimab, which is an agonistic anti-OX40 (CD134) antibody, was administered to the patients. Cohort: about 80% men, mean age approximately 60, aged roughly 23 to 90.

Sampled blood was obtained at baseline, cycle 4 day 1, and cycle 7 day 1. Assay: immunoSEQ multiplex PCR; the TCRdb copy retains only in-frame clones and omits some. The sample consists of approximately 70,000 clones, roughly 80% of them appearing once. CDR1 is SGHRS and CDR2 is YFSETQ in the germline V gene. The CDR3 spans 15 residues. J was trimmed by 4 bases and V by 6 bases; bases with no gene match: 7. The material sequenced was CD4+ or CD8+ T cells sorted from blood, taken in a trial of the OX40 agonist ivuxolimab. The genes are TRBV5-1 and TRBJ2-3; 11 nucleotides match TRBD2. This TCR derives from an adult with an advanced solid tumor such as melanoma, head and neck, liver or kidney cancer. The CDR3 bases are TGCGCCAGCAATTTAGCGGGGGGGCACTCAGATACGCAGTATTTT. Its protein product is CASNLAGGHSDTQYF.